This TCR beta chain was captured in a study of CD8+ T cells in alopecia areata. In each case, RNA was isolated and then reverse transcribed into cDNA as the sequencing template. The repertoire was sequenced with immunoSEQ multiplex PCR; TCRdb's copy has only in-frame clones and lacks some. This table holds roughly 120,000 clones, approximately 60% found once. The CDR3 is 18 residues long. Germline V gene data show CDR1 as SGHNT and CDR2 as YYREEE (reference sequence). V dropped 5 bases and J dropped 5; count of bases not matched to a gene: 15. This TCR derives from a human donor in good health. V is TRBV5-4 and J is TRBJ2-3; 12 bases are a match to TRBD2. Material for sequencing was CD4+ T cells sorted from blood. CDR3 sequence (DNA): TGTGCCAGCAGTTCTATTGAACTAGCGGGGGGAGTAGTAGATACGCAGTATTTT. Translating it yields CASSSIELAGGVVDTQYF.